The 15 T cell receptor beta chains listed next were all sequenced from one sample in a study of blood T cell repertoires in COVID-19. Some clones are missing from TCRdb's copy, which holds only in-frame ones; the method was immunoSEQ multiplex PCR. Among approximately 150,000 clones listed, 83% were seen once. Sequencing used peripheral blood. All receptors come from a woman at least 80 years old with acute or convalescent COVID-19.

The CDR3 sequence is CASSPYGAGENEQFF. CDR3 in DNA: TGTGCCAGCAGCCCCTATGGAGCGGGAGAGAATGAGCAGTTCTTC. The chain joins TRBV9 to TRBJ2-1; TRBD2 aligns across 8 bases. In germline, CDR1 is SGDLS, CDR2 YYNGEE. This CDR3 is 15 amino acids long. The ends lost 4 bases at V and 7 bases at J; junction bases unmatched: 10.

This clone was seen a single time. This rearrangement joins TRBV6-4 to TRBJ2-1; TRBD1 matches 7 bases. This CDR3 region has 15 residues. Germline V gene sequence: CDR1 MRHNA, CDR2 SNTAGT. With V trimmed by 3 bases and J by 7 bases, 9 bases remained unmatched. The CDR3 reads CASSELGRGQNEQFF. In DNA, the CDR3 is TGTGCCAGCAGTGAACTTGGTAGGGGGCAAAATGAGCAGTTCTTC.

The chain joins TRBV11-2 to TRBJ2-1, with 7 positions matching TRBD1. J lost 9 bases, V lost 5 bases, and 10 bases had no gene match. This CDR3 region has 14 residues. Germline V gives CDR1 SGHAT, CDR2 FQNNGV. The CDR3 loop is CASSPQGVGGEQFF. The CDR3 coding sequence is TGTGCCAGCAGCCCCCAGGGGGTAGGGGGTGAGCAGTTCTTC. Full variable domain (outside the CDR3, taken from reference TRBV11-2 and TRBJ2-1): EAGVAQSPRYKIIEKRQSVAFWCNPISGHATLYWYQQILGQGPKLLIQFQNNGVVDDSQLPKDRFSAERLKGVDSTLKIQPAKLEDSAVYLCASSPQGVGGEQFFGPGTRLTVL.

The J gene is TRBJ2-1, the V gene TRBV5-6; D is ambiguous. This CDR3 is 16 amino acids long. CDR1 and CDR2 (germline): SGHDT, YYEEEE. Trimming cost V 3 bases and J 0 bases, with 13 bases left between them. The CDR3 loop reads CASSSLRRLSYNEQFF. The DNA for the CDR3 is TGTGCCAGCAGCTCCCTTCGGCGGCTCTCCTACAATGAGCAGTTCTTC.

J is TRBJ1-4 and V is TRBV9; perhaps TRBD1 as D (5 bases). The CDR3 covers 15 residues. Trimming took off 4 bases at V and 3 bases at J, with 13 bases between the two ends. Germline-derived CDR1 and CDR2 are SGDLS and YYNGEE. CDR3 in amino acids: CASSPDIRANEKLFF. For the CDR3, the DNA is TGTGCCAGCAGCCCGGACATAAGGGCTAATGAAAAACTGTTTTTT.

The V gene is TRBV14, the J gene TRBJ1-1; the D is unclear. Germline values: CDR1 SGHDN, CDR2 FVKESK. Trimming stripped 6 bases from V and 0 bases from J, with 23 bases between. This CDR3 comprises 18 residues. CDR3: CASSSPGNPARVNTEAFF. CDR3 nucleotides: TGTGCCAGCAGTTCCCCGGGAAACCCTGCCCGAGTGAACACTGAAGCTTTCTTT.

The chain uses TRBV24-1 and TRBJ1-2; TRBD1 matches at 8 bases. Germline V lookup: CDR1 KGHDR, CDR2 SFDVKD. V trimming: 9 bases; J trimming: 10 bases; junction bases outside the gene matches: 12. The CDR3 covers 13 residues. The CDR3 sequence is CATEYAPTGAYTF. Here the CDR3 DNA reads TGTGCCACCGAATACGCCCCGACAGGGGCCTACACCTTC.

The V call is TRBV3-1 (or the pseudogene TRBV3-2), the J call TRBJ1-4; 7 bases fit TRBD1. V shed 5 bases and J 4 bases; nucleotides not matched to a gene: 7. This CDR3 is built from 15 residues. The germline CDR1 and CDR2 sequences are LGHDT and YNNKEL (reference sequence). Here the CDR3 DNA reads TGTGCCAGCAGCACCCGACAGGGCGGTAATGAAAAACTGTTTTTT. Translation: CASSTRQGGNEKLFF.

This sequence joins TRBV6-5 and TRBJ2-1, with 9 bases matching TRBD2. This CDR3 comprises 15 residues. V lost 6 bases, J lost 4 bases, and 7 bases stayed unmatched. Germline CDR1 MNHEY, CDR2 SVGAGI. This CDR3 reads CASRVAGDLYNEQFF. Written as DNA, the CDR3 is TGTGCCAGCAGGGTAGCGGGGGACCTGTACAATGAGCAGTTCTTC.

The CDR3 DNA follows: TGTGCCAGCAGTAGGAATGGGGGCTCAACCTACGAGCAGTACTTC. It is translated as CASSRNGGSTYEQYF. This chain links TRBV6-5 with TRBJ2-7; maybe TRBD1 (6 bases). Looked up from germline, CDR1 is MNHEY and CDR2 is SVGAGI. The CDR3 consists of 15 residues. Trimming took 5 bases from V and 2 from J, leaving 16 bases between them.

This clone was observed a handful of times. The CDR3 loop reads CASSQNGGEQYF. CDR3 in DNA: TGCGCCAGCAGTCAAAACGGGGGGGAGCAGTACTTC. The genes are TRBV23-1 and TRBJ2-7; 7 nucleotides agree with TRBD2. TRBV23-1 carries the ORF label, with uncertain function. This CDR3 is 12 amino acids long. Trimming took 2 bases from V and 7 from J; bases not matched to a gene: 2.

A note on this clone: The limits of the CDR3 on the DNA are not certain, so only TCRdb's listed CDR3 is given. J is TRBJ1-2 and V is TRBV28; the table's D gene call, TRBD1, was not cross checked with the DNA. Germline V CDR1 and CDR2: MDHEN, SYDVKM. The CDR3 adds up to 14 amino acids, both ends counted. The CDR3 sequence: CASSSSGQNYGYTF.

This rearrangement joins TRBV19 to TRBJ1-2, with 9 bases lining up with TRBD1. The CDR3 is made up of 15 amino acids. The V and J ends lost 4 bases and 3 bases, in that order; junction bases with no gene match: 6. Germline CDR1 reads LNHDA; CDR2 reads SQIVND (reference sequence). CDR3 sequence reads: CASSRTGESDYGYTF. DNA for the CDR3: TGTGCCAGTAGTAGGACAGGGGAATCGGACTATGGCTACACCTTC.

DNA of the CDR3: TGTGCCAGCAGTTATCAGGGTGGACGCACTGAAGCTTTCTTT. Protein: CASSYQGGRTEAFF. This chain uses TRBV28 with TRBJ1-1, with TRBD1 as a possible D gene (5 bases). Germline V gene data show CDR1 as MDHEN and CDR2 as SYDVKM. This CDR3 is built from 14 residues. Trimming stripped 4 bases from V and 4 bases from J, with 13 bases between.

The J gene is TRBJ2-1, the V gene TRBV18, with D possibly matching TRBD2 (6 bases). V lost 1 base, J lost 4 bases, and 8 bases lay in between. The CDR3 runs to 14 residues. Germline loops: CDR1 KGHSH, CDR2 LQKENI. CDR3 sequence (DNA): TGTGCCAGCTCACCACGGGACTTTTACAATGAGCAGTTCTTC. Translation: CASSPRDFYNEQFF.